This T cell receptor beta chain was recovered during a study of blood T cell dynamics during melanoma immunotherapy (TCRdb year 2020). Background on the whole study: The patients had metastatic melanoma and were given first-line pembrolizumab or nivolumab plus ipilimumab as standard of care in the United Kingdom. To identify early correlates of response, the study profiled peripheral T cell receptor repertoires in patients with metastatic melanoma before and after one cycle of checkpoint inhibitor therapy. The training cohort was made up of consecutive patients, while a further independent group of patients from the same centre was pooled to form an external validation set.

This clone has just one count. Its binding antigen is unknown. Base qualities were left out, and no much larger clone turns up one base away. Taken from the germline V gene (reference sequence), the CDR1 and CDR2 loops are SEHNR and FQNEAQ. From the cysteine through the phenylalanine, the CDR3 covers 14 amino acids. The read is trimmed to its CDR3 DNA, 42 bases read in frame from base 1. Trimming costs V 5 bases and J 3 bases, and their ends lie 11 bases apart. The research as a whole found: Unlike progressors, patients who went on to achieve disease control showed a bifurcated reorganization of the PBMC repertoire at W3, with either increased clonality or increased diversity. The relatively small sample size was acknowledged as a potential limitation on generalization of the results. The study could not determine whether the T cell clones driving repertoire changes were melanoma-specific or reflected general immune activation.

Every bulk PBMC sample had a fixed 350 ng of DNA loaded. TCR beta CDR3 sequences were amplified from genomic DNA using the immunoSEQ TCRb Assay kit according to manufacturer instructions. The KAPA Library Quantification Kit for Illumina platforms was used to quantify pooled libraries by qPCR. Pooled libraries were clustered at roughly 0.6-1.1 pM and sequenced on an Illumina NextSeq 500. Turning to the authors' computational methods: The TCR data were analyzed using immunoSEQ ANALYZER and the R LymphoSeq package. A rearrangement efficiency score was calculated as productive divided by the sum of productive and non-productive CDR3 sequences. Within each patient, timepoints were compared pairwise for clonality, measured with the Gini coefficient, and for diversity, measured with the Renyi index at alpha=1. Clonal relatedness used an edit distance of 3, and repertoire similarity used the Bhattacharyya coefficient, both computed in LymphoSeq. To classify response, a linear discriminant analysis based on week-3 changes in clonality and diversity was built using the R MASS and caret packages. The source is immuneACCESS, and TCRdb retained only in-frame sequences with V and J called. Part of the clones is not carried over; for the studies checked, unresolved V genes explain less than half of this, and the remainder is unexplained. V and J calls plus clone size are reproduced from that table; the DNA served to infer D and trimming. The sample includes about 15,000 clones, with around 84% observed a single time. The ten largest clones take up 3.5% to 4.5% of the sample.

The time point label of this sample denotes: pre-treatment baseline. Blood samples were taken at two points: before treatment (T0) and at week 3 (W3), which came after the first cycle of checkpoint blockade. Except for a couple of patients with rapid clinical progression, response was assessed 12 weeks after the first infusion by RECIST 1.1; disease control meant complete response, partial response or stable disease. Any patient who had received prior systemic cancer treatment, was on concomitant immunosuppressant therapy or had synchronous other active malignancies was excluded. To track both circulating cells and T cell turnover, TCR beta was sequenced from bulk PBMC as well as from plasma cell-free DNA. PBMC were isolated from blood with Lymphoprep and SepMate tubes, followed by red cell lysis. DNA from PBMC and sorted T cell subsets was extracted with QIAamp DNA Blood Mini kits.

The sequencing here drew on blood, taken from a patient treated with checkpoint blockade. The chain links TRBV7-9 with TRBJ1-3, with a tentative D gene TRBD1 over 6 matching bases. The clonotype was recovered from a human donor with melanoma. The nucleotide sequence is given as TGTGCCAGCAGCGTTAGGGGGAGTGGAAACACCATATATTTT. This yields the protein CASSVRGSGNTIYF.